This paragraph covers one T cell receptor (beta chain) sequence. It lacks a known antigen. Base qualities are not at hand, and no much larger clone is one base apart. Other DNA sequences in this sample translate to the same CDR3. This sample was included in a study of CD8+ T cells in alopecia areata (dated by TCRdb to the late 2010s). About the full investigation: The treated patients, all with moderate-to-severe alopecia areata, were enrolled in an open-label pilot trial of oral tofacitinib given at 5 to 10 mg twice daily. Patients on tofacitinib were biopsied at baseline and after 4 and 24 weeks of treatment, and several of the patients also had a later scalp biopsy. RNA was extracted with the PAXgene miRNA kit for fixed scalp, the miRNeasy kit for PBMCs, and the RNeasy kit for mouse skin. High-throughput TCRbeta sequencing was used to examine T cell clonal expansion in alopecia areata in both the C3H/HeJ mouse model and human patients. For the treated patients, the SALT score, which quantifies what percentage of scalp surface area is affected, served as the measure of disease severity. Patients received tofacitinib for 6 to 18 months and were then followed off drug for 6 months to check for delayed response and recurrence. TCRbeta CDR3 regions were amplified by immunoSEQ multiplex PCR with 35 Vbeta forward and 13 Jbeta reverse primers. On the human side, TCRbeta sequencing was run on scalp tissue and on sorted CD4+ and CD8+ peripheral blood T cells from healthy controls and from alopecia areata patients with either patchy or totalis/universalis disease. Scalp clonality was compared across normal scalp (n=4), patchy alopecia areata scalp (n=8), and alopecia totalis/universalis scalp (n=8).

Library generation was performed with the immunoSEQ multiplex PCR assay. RNA was extracted from all samples and reverse transcribed into cDNA, which served as template for TCR sequencing. First-strand cDNA was synthesized with SuperScript III using a 2:1 mix of oligo-dT and random hexamers. A synthetic immune receptor repertoire was used to assess amplification bias, and residual bias was removed computationally. From the authors' description of their analysis: After raw reads were preprocessed to remove errors, the CDR3 was defined following IMGT conventions as running from the conserved cysteine to phenylalanine. Clonality was computed as 1 minus the Shannon entropy, with the entropy normalized by log2 of the number of productive unique TCRs. CD4 or CD8 identity of scalp clones was inferred by cross-referencing scalp TCRbeta sequences with sorted blood CD4 and CD8 repertoires. In TCRdb, the immuneACCESS table is reduced to in-frame sequences with V and J assigned. These tables do not hold every clone; where another copy was compared, an unresolved V gene accounts for under half, and the others remain unexplained. Clone size and V and J calls were adopted from that table, with D and trimming inferred from the DNA. The sample contains about 260,000 clones, over 45% of them found a single time. About 0.9% of the sample belongs to the ten largest clones.

On the study overall, not on this receptor specifically: Compared with normal scalp, lesional scalp had higher clonality and more expanded CD8+ clones, particularly in alopecia totalis/universalis, a pattern that suggests antigenic drive. Shared TCR sequences between patients were less evident than in mice, which may be partly attributable to HLA diversity in the patient population. Because the treated cohort was small and had just a single nonresponder, larger studies are needed to establish links between baseline CD8+ expansion and response. During tofacitinib treatment, many expanded lesional clones stuck around in both scalp and blood, and this persistence may partly explain why relapse happens after treatment is stopped. Scalp clonality and the number of expanded CD8+ clones among the top 100 scalp clones were significantly decreased by tofacitinib. Unlike mouse skin, which is dominated by gammadelta T cells, normal human skin has resident alphabeta T cells that are also sequenced, and this complicates analysis of the scalp TCR repertoire.

CDR1 is given as SGHRS and CDR2 as YFSETQ, both from the germline V gene. Trimming at the junction amounts to 0 bases on V and 2 bases on J, and the germline ends lie 3 bases apart. The CDR3 spans 12 residues, from the cysteine through the phenylalanine. The DNA shown is the 36-base CDR3, in frame from base 1. Reading the label with the study, this specimen's treatment or condition is: oral pan-JAK inhibitor, 5-10 mg twice daily. Peripheral blood and lesional scalp punch biopsies were obtained from patients with alopecia areata. PBMCs were separated by density centrifugation and stained for CD3, CD4 and CD8, after which CD4+ and CD8+ T cells were sorted on a FACSAria.

The source material was CD4+ T cells sorted from blood, sampled around week 54, from a patient treated with tofacitinib. The TCR was taken from a human donor with alopecia areata. The chain uses TRBV5-1 and TRBJ2-7; no D gene can be assigned with confidence. The CDR3 amino acid sequence is: CASSLVPYEQYF. The base sequence is TGCGCCAGCAGCTTGGTACCCTACGAGCAGTACTTC.